These T cell receptor beta chains were read from a single sample in a study of T-cell reconstitution after alpha-beta-depleted transplantation in children. TCRdb re-analysed the PCR reads in MiXCR, keeping a single row per CDR3 protein. The table lists fewer than 550,000 distinct CDR3 sequences, about 10% of them singletons. The sample here was PBMCs, taken before TCRalphabeta/CD19-depleted stem cell transplant. The receptors derive from a child aged 2 to 15 with inherited bone marrow failure, due to receive a stem cell transplant. The CDR3 runs from the conserved cysteine through the conserved F or W. The D gene is left open where the match is weak. Size is stated for part of the rows, as once, few or many counts, or as a class when the clone is expanded.

DNA: TGTGCCAGCAGCTTAGAGGAGCTCTACGAGCAGTACTTC
CDR3: CASSLEELYEQYF
V: TRBV7-8
J: TRBJ2-7
size: many
D: NA

DNA: TGTGCCAGCTCACCTGACCCGGGACCTAACTATGGCTACACCTTC
CDR3: CASSPDPGPNYGYTF
V: TRBV18
J: TRBJ1-2
size: few
D: NA

DNA: TGTGCCAGCAGTTTATTAGGGGCTGAAAAACTGTTTTTT
CDR3: CASSLLGAEKLFF
V: TRBV28
J: TRBJ1-4
size: many
D: NA

DNA: TGTGCCAGCAGTGACCCGCAGACCGAGGCCAACGTCCTGACTTTC
CDR3: CASSDPQTEANVLTF
V: TRBV25-1
J: TRBJ2-6
size: many
D: NA

DNA: TGTGCCAGCAGTCGTACCCGACAGGGGGCGAGAGTTGGCTACACCTTC
CDR3: CASSRTRQGARVGYTF
V: TRBV14
J: TRBJ1-2
size: NA
D: TRBD1

DNA: TGCAGTGCTATAACAGGTCAAGAGACCCAGTACTTC
CDR3: CSAITGQETQYF
V: TRBV20-1
J: TRBJ2-5
size: many
D: NA

DNA: TGTGCCAGCGGAAAACAGGGGGCGGGCACAGATACGCAGTATTTT
CDR3: CASGKQGAGTDTQYF
V: TRBV5-5
J: TRBJ2-3
size: many
D: TRBD1

DNA: TGTGCCAGCAGTCCTACTGGCAGGGACTACAATGAGCAGTTCTTC
CDR3: CASSPTGRDYNEQFF
V: TRBV12-3/TRBV12-4
J: TRBJ2-1
size: many
D: NA

DNA: TGTGCCAGCACCGTCGGCAGGGGCTCCTACGAGCAGTACTTC
CDR3: CASTVGRGSYEQYF
V: TRBV7-8
J: TRBJ2-7
size: many
D: NA

DNA: TGTGCCAGCAGTTGGACAGGGCCTAATAGCAATCAGCCCCAGCATTTT
CDR3: CASSWTGPNSNQPQHF
V: TRBV27
J: TRBJ1-5
size: many
D: TRBD1

DNA: TGCAGCGTTGAAGGAGGGCTAGCGGTACAAGAGACCCAGTACTTC
CDR3: CSVEGGLAVQETQYF
V: TRBV29-1
J: TRBJ2-5
size: NA
D: TRBD2

DNA: TGCAGTGCTAGAGGAACTAGCGGGGCTTACAATGAGCAGTTCTTC
CDR3: CSARGTSGAYNEQFF
V: TRBV20-1
J: TRBJ2-1
size: many
D: TRBD2

DNA: TGTGCCAGCAGCCCGGGAGGGGGCGGGAGATCCTACGAGCAGTACTTC
CDR3: CASSPGGGGRSYEQYF
V: TRBV7-2
J: TRBJ2-7
size: many
D: NA

DNA: TGCGCCAGCAGGAGCAAGGGGGGTGCTAATGAAAAACTGTTTTTT
CDR3: CASRSKGGANEKLFF
V: TRBV4-1
J: TRBJ1-4
size: NA
D: NA

DNA: TGTGCCAGCAGCTTGGAAGGGGTTCCCCTCTATGGCTACACCTTC
CDR3: CASSLEGVPLYGYTF
V: TRBV5-5
J: TRBJ1-2
size: many
D: NA

DNA: TGTGCCAGCAGGGGGGACAGCTTGAACACTGAAGCTTTCTTT
CDR3: CASRGDSLNTEAFF
V: TRBV12-3/TRBV12-4
J: TRBJ1-1
size: many
D: TRBD1

DNA: TGCGCCAGCAGCTTAGCCCGGGGGGAACTCGGCACAGATACGCAGTATTTT
CDR3: CASSLARGELGTDTQYF
V: TRBV5-1
J: TRBJ2-3
size: many
D: TRBD2

DNA: TGTGCCAGCAGCCCCCGTGGGGGCCCATCCGAAGATACGCAGTATTTT
CDR3: CASSPRGGPSEDTQYF
V: TRBV9
J: TRBJ2-3
size: many
D: NA

DNA: TGCGCCAGCAGCCATCTGGGTAGCGAGACCGGGGAGCTGTTTTTT
CDR3: CASSHLGSETGELFF
V: TRBV4-1
J: TRBJ2-2
size: few
D: NA

DNA: TGCGCCAGCAGTTTGGCGGGGTTCAATGAGCAGTTCTTC
CDR3: CASSLAGFNEQFF
V: TRBV5-1
J: TRBJ2-1
size: many
D: NA

DNA: TGCAGTGCCGATGACCGGGGTAGCAATCAGCCCCAGCATTTT
CDR3: CSADDRGSNQPQHF
V: TRBV20-1
J: TRBJ1-5
size: many
D: NA

DNA: TGTGCCAGCAGCCTGATAGCGGGAGCATCAGATACGCAGTATTTT
CDR3: CASSLIAGASDTQYF
V: TRBV12-3/TRBV12-4
J: TRBJ2-3
size: many
D: TRBD2

DNA: TGCGCCAGCAGCCCCCGGGTTGGTGGGAGGGTAAGGAATGAGCAGTTCTTC
CDR3: CASSPRVGGRVRNEQFF
V: TRBV5-1
J: TRBJ2-1
size: many
D: TRBD2

DNA: TGTGCCAGCAGCTCACGAACAGGAAGCTCTGGAAACACCATATATTTT
CDR3: CASSSRTGSSGNTIYF
V: TRBV9
J: TRBJ1-3
size: many
D: NA

DNA: TGTGCCAGCAGCTTGGGGCGGGTAGCGGGGTTACAAGAGACCCAGTACTTC
CDR3: CASSLGRVAGLQETQYF
V: TRBV5-5
J: TRBJ2-5
size: NA
D: TRBD2

DNA: TGTGCCAGCAGTTACTCGAGCAAACTAGCGGGGCTGGACTCCTACGAGCAGTACTTC
CDR3: CASSYSSKLAGLDSYEQYF
V: TRBV6-2/TRBV6-3
J: TRBJ2-7
size: many
D: TRBD2

DNA: TGTGCCAGCAGTTGGGGACAGGGGTTCTCTGGAAACACCATATATTTT
CDR3: CASSWGQGFSGNTIYF
V: TRBV28
J: TRBJ1-3
size: few
D: TRBD1

DNA: TGTGCCAGCAGCTTAGCGGCATTGGGGGGCGATACGCAGTATTTT
CDR3: CASSLAALGGDTQYF
V: TRBV7-2
J: TRBJ2-3
size: many
D: NA

DNA: TGTGCCAGCAGTTTGACGGCCGGGAGGAGAAACGAGCAGTACTTC
CDR3: CASSLTAGRRNEQYF
V: TRBV27
J: TRBJ2-7
size: many
D: TRBD2

DNA: TGTGCCAGCAGTTACTCTGACAGGAACCTGAACACCGGGGAGCTGTTTTTT
CDR3: CASSYSDRNLNTGELFF
V: TRBV6-2/TRBV6-3
J: TRBJ2-2
size: many
D: NA

DNA: TGTGCTAGTGCCGGGGACAGCCCCTACAATGAGCAGTTCTTC
CDR3: CASAGDSPYNEQFF
V: TRBV12-5
J: TRBJ2-1
size: NA
D: TRBD1

DNA: TGCAGTGCTAGATCACTCGAGTGGGGGATAGCGGGAGTAGGCACAGATACGCAGTATTTT
CDR3: CSARSLEWGIAGVGTDTQYF
V: TRBV20-1
J: TRBJ2-3
size: many
D: TRBD2

DNA: TGCAGTGCTAGAGGCCGGAGGGCCCTGGCTGAAGCTTTCTTT
CDR3: CSARGRRALAEAFF
V: TRBV20-1
J: TRBJ1-1
size: many
D: NA

DNA: TGCAGTGCTAGAGATCCCGGCGGGAGGGGAGAGACCCAGTACTTC
CDR3: CSARDPGGRGETQYF
V: TRBV20-1
J: TRBJ2-5
size: many
D: TRBD2

DNA: TGTGCCAGCTCACCCACAAATGTTAACGAGCAGTACTTC
CDR3: CASSPTNVNEQYF
V: TRBV18
J: TRBJ2-7
size: NA
D: NA

DNA: TGCAGCGTTAGGGGCCGCTATGGCTACACCTTC
CDR3: CSVRGRYGYTF
V: TRBV29-1
J: TRBJ1-2
size: many
D: NA

DNA: TGTGCCTTCTGTTTCCGGAAAACCTACGAGCAGTACTTC
CDR3: CAFCFRKTYEQYF
V: TRBV2
J: TRBJ2-7
size: once
D: NA

DNA: TGTGCCAGCAGTCCTACAGGGGGACCGATCTACGAGCAGTACTTC
CDR3: CASSPTGGPIYEQYF
V: TRBV28
J: TRBJ2-7
size: few
D: TRBD1

DNA: TGCGCCAGCAGCAGTATAGGGAGGGGGCAAGAGACCCAGTACTTC
CDR3: CASSSIGRGQETQYF
V: TRBV5-1
J: TRBJ2-5
size: many
D: NA

DNA: TGTGCCAGCATGCAGGGTTCGGGATATACGCAGTATTTT
CDR3: CASMQGSGYTQYF
V: TRBV14
J: TRBJ2-3
size: many
D: NA

DNA: TGTGCCAGCAGCTTACCCCCCCGTAACCGGGACCGCTCCTACGAGCAGTACTTC
CDR3: CASSLPPRNRDRSYEQYF
V: TRBV7-2
J: TRBJ2-7
size: NA
D: NA